This T cell receptor (beta chain) was recorded in a study of blood T cell repertoires in COVID-19. Background on the study: Material from acute and convalescent COVID-19 was sourced from the United States, Italy and Spain.

Sequenced by immunoSEQ multiplex PCR; TCRdb stores in-frame clones only, minus some. The sample records 250,000 or so clones, 80% to 90% being singletons. Clinical histories supplied by participants themselves formed the basis of cohort assignment. Recovered Cohort 3 donors showed two negative PCRs, clearance, or symptom resolution. Material: PBMCs or T cells enriched from blood (not recorded which). The TCR originated in a woman between 50 and 59 years old who had recovered from COVID-19.

In DNA form, the CDR3 reads TGTGCCAGCAGCTTTGGCTGGACTACAACCCCCACAGATACGCAGTATTTT. Protein product: CASSFGWTTTPTDTQYF. The chain combines TRBV5-6 with TRBJ2-3, with a weak D call TRBD2 (6 bases). The CDR3 is made up of 17 amino acids. The V gene lost 2 bases and the J gene lost 2 bases, with 18 bases spanning the gap. Germline V gene data show CDR1 as SGHDT and CDR2 as YYEEEE.